This T cell receptor (beta chain) was sequenced for a study of shared clonotypes between healthy human individuals. The protocol was immunoSEQ multiplex PCR, while the TCRdb copy is restricted to in-frame clones and leaves out a portion. The sample records about a million clones, about 80% being singletons. The CDR3 runs 13 residues. The V and J ends lost 4 bases and 5 bases respectively, with 12 bases between them. Germline V gives CDR1 SQVTM, CDR2 ANQGSEA. Sequenced input: memory CD4+ T cells from PBMCs. Subset defined: CD45RA-negative fraction. The sequence came from a man younger than 35 in good health. Some clones in this sample may be carry-over from other donors' samples. The gene calls are TRBV29-1 and TRBJ1-5; D is ambiguous. This CDR3 is CSVAASLDQPQHF. Here the CDR3 DNA reads TGCAGCGTTGCGGCGTCCTTAGATCAGCCCCAGCATTTT.